This paragraph covers one T cell receptor beta chain sequence. The sample belongs to a study of shared clonotypes between healthy human individuals. The V gene lost 4 bases and the J gene lost 10 bases, with 8 bases spanning the gap. This CDR3 has 11 amino acids. Study processing details: Without quality scores, immunoSEQ junctional reads could not be filtered like full-length reads. Measured with immunoSEQ multiplex PCR; TCRdb has only the in-frame clones, and not every one. V and J calls and clone size are given by that table; D and trimming were obtained from the DNA. Among hundreds of thousands of clones, around 77% were seen once, and the ten largest hold around 13%.

The sequenced sample consisted of PBMCs. This receptor was obtained from a woman in her thirties or forties in good health. Some clones in this sample may be carry-over from other donors' samples. The chain is built from TRBV6-7 and TRBJ1-3, with unresolved D. TRBV6-7 is noted as an ORF with a role that remains uncertain. The CDR3 DNA is TGTGCCAGCAGTTCAGCGGGTACCATATATTTT. Protein: CASSSAGTIYF.